The entry below gives a single T cell receptor (beta chain) sequence along with its context. This record comes from a study of cytomegalovirus exposure and HLA in healthy donors. With 2 bases clipped from V and 7 bases from J, the junction kept 4 bases outside the gene matches. Germline CDR1 MNHNY, CDR2 SVGAGI (reference sequence). This CDR3 region has 13 residues. PCR amplification relied on 60 Vbeta primers (plus 13 Jbeta primers). The method was immunoSEQ multiplex PCR; TCRdb's version includes in-frame clones alone and lacks a portion of them. The sample table sets out around 140,000 clones. The receptor was derived from a woman aged 18 to 35 in good health and CMV-seronegative. The V and J genes are TRBV6-6 and TRBJ2-7, with TRBD2 matching 8 bases. Sequenced material: PBMCs. The CDR3 region has the DNA TGTGCCAGCAGTTACCCCTCGGGGGGGGAGCAGTACGTC. Its translation: CASSYPSGGEQYV.